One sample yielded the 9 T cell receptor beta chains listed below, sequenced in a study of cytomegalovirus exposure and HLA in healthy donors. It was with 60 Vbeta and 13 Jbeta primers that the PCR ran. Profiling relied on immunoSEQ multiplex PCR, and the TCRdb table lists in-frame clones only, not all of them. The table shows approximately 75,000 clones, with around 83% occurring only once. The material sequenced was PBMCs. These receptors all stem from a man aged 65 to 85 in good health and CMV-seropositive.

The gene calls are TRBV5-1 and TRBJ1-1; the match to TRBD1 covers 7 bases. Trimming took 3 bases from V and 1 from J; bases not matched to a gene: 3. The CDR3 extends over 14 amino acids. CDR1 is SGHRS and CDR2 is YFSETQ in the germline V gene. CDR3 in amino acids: CASSSGTANTEAFF. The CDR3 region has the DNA TGCGCCAGCAGCTCCGGGACAGCGAACACTGAAGCTTTCTTT.

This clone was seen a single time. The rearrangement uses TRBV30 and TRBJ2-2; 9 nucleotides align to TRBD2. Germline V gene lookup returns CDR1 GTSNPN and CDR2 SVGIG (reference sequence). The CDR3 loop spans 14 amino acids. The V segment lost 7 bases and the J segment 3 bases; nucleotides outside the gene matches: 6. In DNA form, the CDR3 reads TGTGCCTTGCAAGGACTAGCGTACACCGGGGAGCTGTTTTTT. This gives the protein CALQGLAYTGELFF.

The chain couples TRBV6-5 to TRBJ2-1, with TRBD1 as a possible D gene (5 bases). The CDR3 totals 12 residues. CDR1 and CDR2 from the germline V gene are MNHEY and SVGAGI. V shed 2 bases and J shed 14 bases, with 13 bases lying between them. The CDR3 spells CASSYAQGREFF. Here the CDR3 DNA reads TGTGCCAGCAGTTACGCCCAGGGTCGGGAGTTCTTC.

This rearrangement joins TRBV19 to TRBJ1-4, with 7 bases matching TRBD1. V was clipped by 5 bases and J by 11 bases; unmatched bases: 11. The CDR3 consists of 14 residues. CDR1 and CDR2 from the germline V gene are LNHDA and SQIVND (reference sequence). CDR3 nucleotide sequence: TGTGCCAGTAGTCCTTCGACAGGGAGTCCCAAACTGTTTTTT. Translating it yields CASSPSTGSPKLFF.

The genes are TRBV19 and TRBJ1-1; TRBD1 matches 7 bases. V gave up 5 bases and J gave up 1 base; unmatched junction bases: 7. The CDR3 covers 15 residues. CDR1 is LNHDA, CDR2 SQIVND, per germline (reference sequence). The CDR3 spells CASSRGQGGNTEAFF. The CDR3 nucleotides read TGTGCCAGTAGTCGTGGCCAGGGGGGGAACACTGAAGCTTTCTTT.

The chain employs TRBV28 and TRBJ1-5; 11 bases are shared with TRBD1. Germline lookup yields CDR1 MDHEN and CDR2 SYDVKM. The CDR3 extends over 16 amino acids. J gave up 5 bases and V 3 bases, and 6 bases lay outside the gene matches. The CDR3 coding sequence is TGTGCCAGCAGTTTTCCCACGGGACAGGGGGATCAGCCCCAGCATTTT. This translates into CASSFPTGQGDQPQHF.

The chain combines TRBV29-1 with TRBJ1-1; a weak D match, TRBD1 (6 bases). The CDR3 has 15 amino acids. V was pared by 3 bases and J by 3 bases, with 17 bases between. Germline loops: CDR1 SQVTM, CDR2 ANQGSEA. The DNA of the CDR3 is TGCAGCGTTGATGGGGGCACTCGTGGGGACACTGAAGCTTTCTTT. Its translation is CSVDGGTRGDTEAFF.

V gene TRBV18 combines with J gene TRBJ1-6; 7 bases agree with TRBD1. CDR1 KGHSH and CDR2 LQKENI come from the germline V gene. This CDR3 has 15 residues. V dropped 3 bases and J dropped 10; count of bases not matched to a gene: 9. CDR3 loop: CASSPSTGSESPLHF. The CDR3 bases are TGTGCCAGCTCACCGTCGACAGGGTCGGAATCACCCCTCCACTTT. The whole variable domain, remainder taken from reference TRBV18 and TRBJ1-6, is NAGVMQNPRHLVRRRGQEARLRCSPMKGHSHVYWYRQLPEEGLKFMVYLQKENIIDESGMPKERFSAEFPKEGPSILRIQQVVRGDSAAYFCASSPSTGSESPLHFGNGTRLTVT.

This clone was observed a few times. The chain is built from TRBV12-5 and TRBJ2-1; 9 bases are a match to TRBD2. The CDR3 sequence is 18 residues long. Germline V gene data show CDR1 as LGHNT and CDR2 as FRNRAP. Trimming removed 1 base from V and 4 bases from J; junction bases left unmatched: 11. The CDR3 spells CASGLAGLGGGVYNEQFF. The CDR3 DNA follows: TGTGCTAGTGGTTTGGCAGGATTGGGCGGGGGGGTATACAATGAGCAGTTCTTC.